What follows is one TCR beta chain and its context. Germline V CDR1 and CDR2: SQVTM, ANQGSEA. CDR3 length: 12 residues. Trimming took 4 bases from V and 9 from J, leaving 13 bases between them. Using a J-beta primer mix together with a sample-barcoded 5' primer, a second PCR was run for 7 to 11 cycles. In TCRdb, the 5' RACE reads were re-called with MiXCR into one record per CDR3 protein. This table has 920,000 or so distinct CDR3 sequences, more than 40% appearing once. The data originate from a study of blood T cells in healthy people across ages. The chain joins TRBV29-1 to TRBJ2-4; D not certain. The receptor was isolated from a woman between 55 and 75 years old in good health. Sample: blood. The CDR3 DNA is TGCAGCGTTGTTGACATGGGCTCCATTCAGTACTTC. It specifies CSVVDMGSIQYF.